This T cell receptor beta chain was captured by sequencing in a study of blood T cells in healthy people across ages. The V end lost 5 bases, the J end lost 0 bases, and 11 bases lay between the germline ends. The CDR3 has 14 residues. Germline values: CDR1 MDHEN, CDR2 SYDVKM. PCR was performed a second time for 7 to 11 cycles using a sample-barcoded 5' primer and a J-beta primer mix. Sequencing yielded, for each sample, at least 3 million paired-end reads carrying CDR3. TCRdb reprocessed the 5' RACE reads via MiXCR and lists one record per CDR3 protein. The repertoire has some 880,000 distinct CDR3 sequences, 35% to 40% of them found once; the top ten carry under 15%.

This chain connects TRBV28 to TRBJ2-7; D gene ambiguous. The receptor was isolated from a man aged 18 to 30 in good health. Sequenced: blood. The CDR3 protein is CASSTHSLSYEQYF. For the CDR3, the DNA is TGTGCCAGCAGTACCCACAGCCTCTCCTACGAGCAGTACTTC.